The present T cell receptor beta chain was sequenced within a study of blood T cells in healthy people across ages. Findings of the study overall: Per million T cells, TCR beta diversity dropped roughly linearly as age increased. Naive T cell percentage by flow cytometry tracked strongly with beta diversity.

Each sample yielded at least 6 million isolated PBMCs. About this clonotype itself: Its antigen is undetermined.

The authors ran a second PCR of about 6 to 11 cycles using a sample-barcoded 5' primer and a J-beta primer mix. Every sample produced at least 3 million CDR3-containing paired-end reads. TCRdb recomputed calls from the 5' RACE reads with MiXCR, one row per CDR3 protein. The table has fewer than 1.5 million distinct CDR3 sequences, around 39% seen once. V shed 6 bases and J shed 11 bases, with 25 bases lying between them. There are 15 residues in the CDR3. Germline V gene lookup returns CDR1 SGHAT and CDR2 FQNNGV. Sequencing input: blood. This receptor was taken from a woman aged 18-29 years in good health. The chain couples TRBV11-2 to TRBJ2-5; D is uncertain. The CDR3 region is CASRSGLSVGDEQYF. CDR3 coding DNA: TGTGCCAGCAGGTCGGGTCTAAGTGTGGGCGATGAGCAGTACTTC.